The rows below give T cell receptor beta chains drawn from one sample of a study of T cell responses to AZD1222 COVID-19 vaccine. Assay used: immunoSEQ multiplex PCR; TCRdb lists only in-frame clones, some missing. The table shows 120,000 to 150,000 clones, with more than 85% occurring only once. The sequencing used peripheral blood, collected on day 0 of MenACWY control vaccination. These TCRs come from an adult in good health. CDR3s include the opening cysteine and the closing phenylalanine or tryptophan. Fields, in order: V gene, D gene, clone size, J gene, CDR3 DNA, CDR3 protein. D genes are given only for firm matches. For some rows the clone size is stated as once, few or many, or as a class when expanded; others skip it.

>TRBV2|TRBD1|.|TRBJ1-5
TGTGCCAGCATCCCCGACAGGGGTAGCAATCAGCCCCAGCATTTT
CASIPDRGSNQPQHF
>TRBV6-4|.|.|TRBJ1-6
TGTGCCAGCAGTCTTCCCCCTCCGGGGAAGGATTCACCCCTCCACTTT
CASSLPPPGKDSPLHF
>TRBV3-1/TRBV3-2|TRBD1|.|TRBJ2-7
TGTGCCAGCAGCCAAGGGACAGGGGGCACCTACGAGCAGTACTTC
CASSQGTGGTYEQYF
>TRBV5-6|.|.|TRBJ2-1
TGTGCCAGCAGCTTGGGGACCAGGAGCTCCTACAATGAGCAGTTCTTC
CASSLGTRSSYNEQFF
>TRBV12-3/TRBV12-4|TRBD1|.|TRBJ1-1
TGTGCCAGCAGTGGAACAGGGGGATTTGAAGCTTTCTTT
CASSGTGGFEAFF
>TRBV5-1|.|.|TRBJ1-1
TGCGCCAGCAGCCCCGGCGACAGAAGGAACACTGAAGCTTTCTTT
CASSPGDRRNTEAFF
>TRBV27|.|.|TRBJ1-2
TGTGCCAGCAGTTCTCAGAGGGTCTCTGACTATGGCTACACCTTC
CASSSQRVSDYGYTF
>TRBV6-5|.|once|TRBJ1-1
TGTGCCAGCAGTTACAAGGGGCCCACCCCGAACACTGAAGCTTTCTTT
CASSYKGPTPNTEAFF
>TRBV12-3/TRBV12-4|TRBD1|.|TRBJ1-1
TGTGCCAGCAGCTTCGGGACAGCTAGTGAAGCTTTCTTT
CASSFGTASEAFF
>TRBV6-5|.|.|TRBJ2-7
TGTGCCAGCGGGGTTGACCACAGGGCAAAGCAGTACTTC
CASGVDHRAKQYF
>TRBV14|TRBD2|.|TRBJ2-1
TGTGCCAGCAGCCAGACTAGCGGGAGCTCCTACAATGAGCAGTTCTTC
CASSQTSGSSYNEQFF
>TRBV19|.|once|TRBJ2-5
TGTGCCAGTCGGGAAACGGGACACCAAGAGACCCAGTACTTC
CASRETGHQETQYF
>TRBV20-1|.|.|TRBJ2-5
TGCAGTGCTCCGACGGAGACCCAGTACTTC
CSAPTETQYF
>TRBV2|.|.|TRBJ1-5
TGTGCCAGCACCCTGAACAGGGAATCGAACAATCAGCCCCAGCATTTT
CASTLNRESNNQPQHF
>TRBV6-6|.|.|TRBJ2-7
TGTGCCAGCAGTTACGGCTGGACAGCCTCCTACGAGCAGTACTTC
CASSYGWTASYEQYF
>TRBV2|.|.|TRBJ2-5
TGTGCCAGCAGTGAACAGAGGTACCAAGAGACCCAGTACTTC
CASSEQRYQETQYF
>TRBV4-3|TRBD1|.|TRBJ2-5
TGCGCCAGCAGCCAGGATACAGGGGTAGAGACCCAGTACTTC
CASSQDTGVETQYF
>TRBV10-3|.|.|TRBJ1-1
TGTGCCATCAGGGCCGAGGTGGGATACACTGAAGCTTTCTTT
CAIRAEVGYTEAFF
>TRBV6-6|.|.|TRBJ2-3
TGTGCCAGCAGTTACGGAGCAGGGACAGATACGCAGTATTTT
CASSYGAGTDTQYF
>TRBV3-1/TRBV3-2|TRBD2|.|TRBJ2-1
TGTGCCAGCAGCCATCAAAGCGGGAGGGCCGTAAATGAGCAGTTCTTC
CASSHQSGRAVNEQFF
>TRBV6-1|.|.|TRBJ1-2
TGTGCCAGCAGTGAAACAGAACCTAACTATGGCTACACCTTC
CASSETEPNYGYTF
>TRBV12-3/TRBV12-4|.|.|TRBJ1-5
TGTGCCAGCAGCTCGGACGGTAATCAGCCCCAGCATTTT
CASSSDGNQPQHF
>TRBV6-5|TRBD1|.|TRBJ1-2
TGTGCCAGCAGTTACTCGACAGGGAGGTCAGATGGCTACACCTTC
CASSYSTGRSDGYTF
>TRBV5-5|TRBD2|few|TRBJ2-3
TGTGCCAGCAGCTTGGGGACTAGCGGAGGGGTGGATACGCAGTATTTT
CASSLGTSGGVDTQYF
>TRBV5-1|.|.|TRBJ2-7
TGCGCCAGCAGCTTTGACTCGTTAACCTACGAGCAGTACTTC
CASSFDSLTYEQYF
>TRBV14|.|.|TRBJ1-1
TGTGCCAGCAGCCAAGGAGGGGCCCGAAAAGAGACAGCGAACACTGAAGCTTTCTTT
CASSQGGARKETANTEAFF
>TRBV6-5|.|.|TRBJ1-5
TGTGCCAGCAGTCCCCAGGCAGGCAATCAGCCCCAGCATTTT
CASSPQAGNQPQHF
>TRBV10-3|TRBD2|.|TRBJ2-1
TGTGCCATCAGTGACTCACTAGCGGGAAATGAGCAGTTCTTC
CAISDSLAGNEQFF
>TRBV9|.|.|TRBJ1-2
TGTGCCAGCAGCGTAGGAGGGCCAGGAGGCTACACCTTC
CASSVGGPGGYTF
>TRBV13|TRBD2|.|TRBJ2-3
TGTGCCAGCAGCTTTACTAGCGGGTTGGGTAGTGATACGCAGTATTTT
CASSFTSGLGSDTQYF
>TRBV7-2|TRBD1|.|TRBJ1-4
TGTGCCAGCAGCCGCAGGGGGCGAGATGAAAAACTGTTTTTT
CASSRRGRDEKLFF
>TRBV4-3|.|once|TRBJ2-1
TGCGCCAGCAGCCATTCACTGCTGAATGAGCAGTTCTTC
CASSHSLLNEQFF
>TRBV6-5|.|.|TRBJ2-1
TGTGCCAGCAGTTACGGGAATGAGCAGTTCTTC
CASSYGNEQFF
>TRBV4-1|.|.|TRBJ2-2
TGCGCCAGCAGCCAAGGGCAGGTGCTCACCGGGGAGCTGTTTTTT
CASSQGQVLTGELFF
>TRBV4-1|.|.|TRBJ1-1
TGCGCCAGCAGCCAAGTTTCCAGTAGGAGAGCTTTCTTT
CASSQVSSRRAFF
>TRBV19|TRBD2|.|TRBJ2-3
TGTGCCAGTAGTATAAGGGTCATGCGGGGGGGCCGCTCCCCCCTACCAGATACGCAGTATTTT
CASSIRVMRGGRSPLPDTQYF
>TRBV6-5|.|.|TRBJ1-4
TGTGCCAGCATGATCTTGGGCGAAAAACTGTTTTTT
CASMILGEKLFF
>TRBV18|.|.|TRBJ2-7
TGTGCCAGCTCACCATCGGGGGGCGGCTACGAGCAGTACTTC
CASSPSGGGYEQYF
>TRBV5-1|.|.|TRBJ2-7
TGCGCCAGCAGCTTATTAGGGGACACCATCTACGAGCAGTACTTC
CASSLLGDTIYEQYF
>TRBV11-2|TRBD1|.|TRBJ2-6
TGTGCCAGCAGCTTAGCATCCGGGACAGGAGAGGCCAACGTCCTGACTTTC
CASSLASGTGEANVLTF
>TRBV6-1|TRBD1|.|TRBJ1-1
TGTGCCAGCAGTCCTACAGGGGGCAGCCCCACTGAAGCTTTCTTT
CASSPTGGSPTEAFF
>TRBV4-1|TRBD1|.|TRBJ1-1
TGCGCCAGCAGCTATCCACGCTTACAGGGGATTAACACTGAAGCTTTCTTT
CASSYPRLQGINTEAFF
>TRBV5-5|.|once|TRBJ1-1
TGTGCCAGCAGCTTCATCCTCTCCACTGAAGCTTTCTTT
CASSFILSTEAFF
>TRBV9|.|.|TRBJ1-5
TGTGCCAGCAGCGGGGGAGAATATAGCAATCAGCCCCAGCATTTT
CASSGGEYSNQPQHF
>TRBV5-6|.|.|TRBJ2-1
TGTGCCAGCAGCTTCGCGGGACGGGACGACAATGAGCAGTTCTTC
CASSFAGRDDNEQFF
>TRBV27|.|.|TRBJ2-3
TGTGCCAGCAGTTTAGGGGCTAGCACAGATACGCAGTATTTT
CASSLGASTDTQYF
>TRBV6-5|.|.|TRBJ1-1
TGTGCCAGCAAGGGAGACAACACTGAAGCTTTCTTT
CASKGDNTEAFF
>TRBV6-2/TRBV6-3|.|.|TRBJ1-2
TGTGCCAGCAGCCCAAGGACATCACTGGGCTACACCTTC
CASSPRTSLGYTF
>TRBV28|.|few|TRBJ1-2
TGTGCCAGCAGTGTCCCAAGGGGTCACTATGGCTACACCTTC
CASSVPRGHYGYTF
>TRBV29-1|.|.|TRBJ1-1
TGCAGCGCCACGTTGCGCCCGAACACTGAAGCTTTCTTT
CSATLRPNTEAFF
>TRBV3-1/TRBV3-2|.|.|TRBJ2-7
TGTGCCAGCAGCCAATGGGGCTCCTACGAGCAGTACTTC
CASSQWGSYEQYF
>TRBV7-9|.|.|TRBJ1-4
TGTGCCAGCAGCTCGAGACAGGCTTCTAATGAAAAACTGTTTTTT
CASSSRQASNEKLFF
>TRBV5-1|.|.|TRBJ2-3
TGCGCCAGCACCCTGACCCCAGATACGCAGTATTTT
CASTLTPDTQYF
>TRBV9|.|.|TRBJ1-1
TGTGCCAGCTCCGCCGGGGTGGGCACTGAAGCTTTCTTT
CASSAGVGTEAFF
>TRBV19|TRBD1|.|TRBJ1-5
TGTGCCAGTAGCAATCCAGGGGGCAGTGGCAATCAGCCCCAGCATTTT
CASSNPGGSGNQPQHF